The rows below give T cell receptor beta chains drawn from one sample of a study of blood T cell repertoires in COVID-19. The table came from immunoSEQ multiplex PCR; TCRdb's copy has only in-frame clones and leaves some out. The sample lists approximately 210,000 clones, over 80% occurring once. Sequenced input: peripheral blood. Source of these receptors: a woman in her sixties or seventies with active or convalescent COVID-19. The CDR3 runs from the conserved cysteine through the conserved F or W. A D gene is named only where the DNA matches it firmly. A row's size may be missing; if present it is once, few, many or a size class.

J | size | D | V | CDR3 | DNA
TRBJ2-3 | - | TRBD2 | TRBV5-4 | CASNSGGASTDTQYF | TGTGCCAGCAACAGCGGGGGGGCAAGCACAGATACGCAGTATTTT
TRBJ2-5 | - | - | TRBV2 | CASSDLVLKETQYF | TGTGCCAGCAGTGACCTGGTACTTAAAGAGACCCAGTACTTC
TRBJ1-1 | - | TRBD1 | TRBV5-1 | CASSLVQGEGTEAFF | TGCGCCAGCAGCTTGGTACAGGGGGAGGGCACTGAAGCTTTCTTT
TRBJ2-1 | - | - | TRBV2 | CASSDRGRNEQFF | TGTGCCAGCAGTGACAGGGGTAGGAATGAGCAGTTCTTC
TRBJ2-5 | once | - | TRBV29-1 | CSVGPAPGGWETQYF | TGCAGCGTTGGACCCGCGCCGGGCGGGTGGGAGACCCAGTACTTC
TRBJ1-2 | once | - | TRBV18 | CASSLGTGGIYGYTF | TGTGCCAGCTCACTGGGGACCGGCGGGATCTATGGCTACACCTTC
TRBJ2-7 | - | - | TRBV10-1 | CASSESGEQYF | TGCGCCAGCAGTGAGTCCGGGGAGCAGTACTTC
TRBJ1-2 | - | - | TRBV6-6 | CASSPEAYGYTF | TGTGCCAGCAGCCCGGAGGCCTATGGCTACACCTTC
TRBJ2-7 | few | TRBD2 | TRBV10-3 | CAITAGGSEQYF | TGTGCCATCACAGCGGGAGGTTCCGAGCAGTACTTC
TRBJ2-2 | - | TRBD1 | TRBV5-1 | CASRLDRGTGELFF | TGCGCCAGCAGACTGGACAGGGGAACCGGGGAGCTGTTTTTT
TRBJ2-3 | once | - | TRBV3-1/TRBV3-2 | CASSSKKGGDTQYF | TGTGCCAGCAGCTCCAAGAAAGGCGGAGATACGCAGTATTTT
TRBJ1-6 | - | TRBD1 | TRBV4-3 | CASSQQGGPYNSPLHF | TGCGCCAGCAGCCAACAGGGGGGACCCTATAATTCACCCCTCCACTTT